A single sample gave rise to the 8 T cell receptor beta chains below, sequenced in a study of T-cell reconstitution after alpha-beta-depleted transplantation in children. Preparation of the TCRbeta library was carried out with unique molecular identifiers. Each CDR3 protein is one row after TCRdb ran MiXCR on the PCR reads. The sample includes more than 500,000 distinct CDR3 sequences, roughly an eighth seen only once; the top ten take around 15%. The sample was PBMCs, mostly from graft donor cells, taken 180 days after TCRalphabeta/CD19-depleted stem cell transplant. Receptor source: a female patient between 2 and 15 years old who had a stem cell transplant for aplastic anemia, so the T cells may come from the graft donor.

This clonotype was seen only a few times. Here the CDR3 DNA reads TGTGCCAGCAGAGCAGTGGACCAAAACAATGAGCAGTTCTTC. Translation gives CASRAVDQNNEQFF. V and J are TRBV27 and TRBJ2-1; D gene uncertain. Germline loops: CDR1 MNHEY, CDR2 SMNVEV (reference sequence). V was pared by 6 bases and J by 5 bases, with 14 bases between. CDR3 size: 14 residues.

The gene calls are TRBV20-1 and TRBJ2-7; D may be TRBD1 or TRBD2 (5 bases each). CDR3 length: 14 amino acids. The V gene's germline CDR1 is DFQATT and CDR2 SNEGSKA (reference sequence). The V end lost 5 bases, the J end lost 4 bases, and 18 bases lay between the germline ends. The CDR3: CSARGDVRGYEQYF. As DNA, the CDR3 is TGCAGTGCTCGAGGGGACGTCCGGGGATACGAGCAGTACTTC.

This clonotype was observed a few times. This chain links TRBV19 with TRBJ2-7; D is unclear. The germline V gene encodes CDR1 LNHDA and CDR2 SQIVND (reference sequence). This CDR3 is 12 amino acids long. Trimming cost V 4 bases and J 5 bases, with 9 bases left between them. CDR3 nucleotide sequence: TGTGCCAGTAGTAACCCTTCGGACGAGCAGTACTTC. This codes for CASSNPSDEQYF.

This chain connects TRBV6-1 to TRBJ2-2, with D perhaps TRBD1 (5 bases). Germline V CDR1 and CDR2: MNHNS, SASEGT. The V gene lost 5 bases and the J gene lost 4 bases, with 17 bases spanning the gap. The CDR3 is 16 amino acids. In DNA, the CDR3 is TGTGCCAGCAGTCCACCCGTCCCCCAGGGCACCGGGGAGCTGTTTTTT. Amino acid sequence: CASSPPVPQGTGELFF.

This clonotype was seen repeatedly, ten times or more. J is TRBJ2-1 and V is TRBV15, with 8 bases aligning to TRBD1. The length of the CDR3 is 20 residues. Germline CDR1 and CDR2: LNHNV and YYDKDF (reference sequence). The ends lost 1 base at V and 3 bases at J; junction bases unmatched: 17. CDR3 region: CATSRALNRGFTKGYNEQFF. The CDR3 region has the DNA TGTGCCACCAGCAGAGCCTTAAACAGGGGGTTTACGAAGGGCTACAATGAGCAGTTCTTC. Full variable domain (missing parts from reference TRBV15 and TRBJ2-1): DAMVIQNPRYQVTQFGKPVTLSCSQTLNHNVMYWYQQKSSQAPKLLFHYYDKDFNNEADTPDNFQSRRPNTSFCFLDIRSPGLGDTAMYLCATSRALNRGFTKGYNEQFFGPGTRLTVL.

This clonotype has only a few counts. The rearrangement uses TRBV9 and TRBJ2-1, with D perhaps TRBD1 or TRBD2 (5 bases each). The CDR3 consists of 16 residues. V was trimmed by 0 bases and J by 0 bases, leaving 10 bases between them. Germline V gene data show CDR1 as SGDLS and CDR2 as YYNGEE. The chain's CDR3 is CASSVAGTYSYNEQFF. In DNA, the CDR3 is TGTGCCAGCAGCGTAGCCGGGACCTACTCCTACAATGAGCAGTTCTTC. Based on the CDR3 plus reference TRBV9 and TRBJ2-1, the full variable domain is DSGVTQTPKHLITATGQRVTLRCSPRSGDLSVYWYQQSLDQGLQFLIQYYNGEERAKGNILERFSAQQFPDLHSELNLSSLELGDSALYFCASSVAGTYSYNEQFFGPGTRLTVL.

DNA of the CDR3: TGTGCCAGCAGCCCGGGGGGCCTTCCTTATGGCTACACCTTC. It specifies CASSPGGLPYGYTF. The chain uses TRBV11-3 and TRBJ1-2; a weak D match, TRBD1 (6 bases). The CDR3 consists of 14 residues. Germline-derived CDR1 and CDR2 are SGHNT and YENEEA. V gave up 5 bases and J gave up 5 bases, with 15 bases separating them.

The chain joins TRBV7-2 to TRBJ2-5; D might be TRBD2 (7 bases). V gave up 5 bases and J gave up 3 bases, with 19 bases separating them. Germline CDR1 SGHTA, CDR2 FQGNSA. The CDR3 has 16 amino acids. CDR3 protein: CASSRLGGALEETQYF. CDR3 in DNA: TGTGCCAGCAGCAGACTTGGGGGGGCTTTAGAAGAGACCCAGTACTTC.